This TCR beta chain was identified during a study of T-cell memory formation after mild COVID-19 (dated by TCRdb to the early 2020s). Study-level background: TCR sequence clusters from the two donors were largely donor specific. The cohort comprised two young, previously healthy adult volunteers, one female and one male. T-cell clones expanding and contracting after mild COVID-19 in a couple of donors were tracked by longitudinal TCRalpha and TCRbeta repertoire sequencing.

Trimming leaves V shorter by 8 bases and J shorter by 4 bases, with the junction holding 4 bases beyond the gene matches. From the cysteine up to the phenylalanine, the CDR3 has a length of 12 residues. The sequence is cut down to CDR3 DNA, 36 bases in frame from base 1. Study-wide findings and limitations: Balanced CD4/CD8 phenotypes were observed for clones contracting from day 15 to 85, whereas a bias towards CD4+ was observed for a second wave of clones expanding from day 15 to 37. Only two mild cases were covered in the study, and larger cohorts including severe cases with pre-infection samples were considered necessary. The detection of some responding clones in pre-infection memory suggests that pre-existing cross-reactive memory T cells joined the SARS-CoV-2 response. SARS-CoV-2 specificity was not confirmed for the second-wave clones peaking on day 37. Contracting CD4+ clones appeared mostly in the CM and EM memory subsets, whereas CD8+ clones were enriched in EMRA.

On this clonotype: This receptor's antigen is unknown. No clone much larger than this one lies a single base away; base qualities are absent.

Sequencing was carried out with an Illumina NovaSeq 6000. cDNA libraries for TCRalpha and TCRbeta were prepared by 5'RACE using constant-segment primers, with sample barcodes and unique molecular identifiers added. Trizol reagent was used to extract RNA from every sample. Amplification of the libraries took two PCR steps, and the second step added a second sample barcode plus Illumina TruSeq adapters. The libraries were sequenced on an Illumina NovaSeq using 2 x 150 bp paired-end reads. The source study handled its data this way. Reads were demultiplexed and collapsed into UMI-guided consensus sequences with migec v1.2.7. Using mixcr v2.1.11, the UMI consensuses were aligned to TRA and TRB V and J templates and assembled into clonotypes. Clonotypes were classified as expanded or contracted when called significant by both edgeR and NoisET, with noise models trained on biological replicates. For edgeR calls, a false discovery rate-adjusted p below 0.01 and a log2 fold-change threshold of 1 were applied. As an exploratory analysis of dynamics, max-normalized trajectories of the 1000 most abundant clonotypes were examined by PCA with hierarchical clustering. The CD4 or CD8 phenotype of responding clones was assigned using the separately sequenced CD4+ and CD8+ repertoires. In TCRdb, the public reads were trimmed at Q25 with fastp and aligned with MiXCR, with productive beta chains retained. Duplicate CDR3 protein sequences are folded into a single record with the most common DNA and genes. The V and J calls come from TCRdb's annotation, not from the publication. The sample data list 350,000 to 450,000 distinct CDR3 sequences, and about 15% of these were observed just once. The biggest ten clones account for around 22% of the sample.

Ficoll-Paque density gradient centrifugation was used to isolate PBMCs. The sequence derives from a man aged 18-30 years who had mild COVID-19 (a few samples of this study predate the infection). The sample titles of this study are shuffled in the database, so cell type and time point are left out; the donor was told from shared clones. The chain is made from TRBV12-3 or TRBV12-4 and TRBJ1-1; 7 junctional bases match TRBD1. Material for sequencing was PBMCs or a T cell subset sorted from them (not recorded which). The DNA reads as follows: TGTGCCAGCGACAGGGAGGGCACTGAAGCTTTCTTT. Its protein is CASDREGTEAFF.